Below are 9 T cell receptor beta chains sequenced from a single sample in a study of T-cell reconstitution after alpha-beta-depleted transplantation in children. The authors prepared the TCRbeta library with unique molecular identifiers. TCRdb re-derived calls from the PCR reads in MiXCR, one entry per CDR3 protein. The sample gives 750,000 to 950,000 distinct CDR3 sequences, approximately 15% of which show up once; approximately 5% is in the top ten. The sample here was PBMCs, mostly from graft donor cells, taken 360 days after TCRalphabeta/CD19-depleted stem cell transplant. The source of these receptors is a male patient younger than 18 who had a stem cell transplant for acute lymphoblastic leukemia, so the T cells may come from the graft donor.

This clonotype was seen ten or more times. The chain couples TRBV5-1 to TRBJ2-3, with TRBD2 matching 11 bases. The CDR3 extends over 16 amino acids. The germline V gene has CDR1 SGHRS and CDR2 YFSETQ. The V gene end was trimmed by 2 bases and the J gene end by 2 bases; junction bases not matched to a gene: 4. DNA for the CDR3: TGCGCCAGCAGCTTCCGGACTAGCGGGTACACAGATACGCAGTATTTT. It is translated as CASSFRTSGYTDTQYF.

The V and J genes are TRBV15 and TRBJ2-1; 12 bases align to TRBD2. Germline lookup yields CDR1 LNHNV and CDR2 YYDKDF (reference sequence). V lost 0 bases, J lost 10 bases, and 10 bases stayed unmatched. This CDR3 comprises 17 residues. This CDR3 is CATSRDRGLAGTHEQFF. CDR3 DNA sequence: TGTGCCACCAGCAGAGATCGGGGACTAGCGGGTACCCACGAGCAGTTCTTC.

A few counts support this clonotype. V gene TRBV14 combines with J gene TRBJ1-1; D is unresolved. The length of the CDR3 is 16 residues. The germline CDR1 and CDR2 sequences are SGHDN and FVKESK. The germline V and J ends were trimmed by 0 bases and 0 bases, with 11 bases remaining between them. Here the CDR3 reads CASSQDWGALNTEAFF. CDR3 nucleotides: TGTGCCAGCAGCCAAGATTGGGGAGCCCTGAACACTGAAGCTTTCTTT.

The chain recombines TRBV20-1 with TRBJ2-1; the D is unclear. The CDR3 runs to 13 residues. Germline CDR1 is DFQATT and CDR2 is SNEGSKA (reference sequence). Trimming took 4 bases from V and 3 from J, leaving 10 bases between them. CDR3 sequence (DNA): TGCAGTGCTATAAAGGGCTTCTACAATGAGCAGTTCTTC. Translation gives CSAIKGFYNEQFF.

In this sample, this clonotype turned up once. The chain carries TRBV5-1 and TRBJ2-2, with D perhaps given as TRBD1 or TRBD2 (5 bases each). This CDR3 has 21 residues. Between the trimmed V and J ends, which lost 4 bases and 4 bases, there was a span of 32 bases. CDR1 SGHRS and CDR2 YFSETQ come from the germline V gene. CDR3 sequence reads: CASSGPRRAGIAFDLTGELFF. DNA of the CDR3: TGCGCCAGCAGCGGTCCCCGGCGGGCAGGGATCGCCTTTGATCTCACCGGGGAGCTGTTTTTT. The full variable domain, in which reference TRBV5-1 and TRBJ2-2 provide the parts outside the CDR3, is KAGVTQTPRYLIKTRGQQVTLSCSPISGHRSVSWYQQTPGQGLQFLFEYFSETQRNKGNFPGRFSGRQFSNSRSEMNVSTLELGDSALYLCASSGPRRAGIAFDLTGELFFGEGSRLTVL.

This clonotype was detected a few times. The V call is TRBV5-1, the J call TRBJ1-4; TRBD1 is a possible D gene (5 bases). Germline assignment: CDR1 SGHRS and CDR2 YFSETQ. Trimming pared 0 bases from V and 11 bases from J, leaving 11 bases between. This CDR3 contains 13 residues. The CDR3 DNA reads TGCGCCAGCAGCTTGGTCGGGGCGCCTAAACTGTTTTTT. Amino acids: CASSLVGAPKLFF.

The CDR3 sequence is CSARPNIGLPTYGYTF. The CDR3 coding sequence is TGCAGTGCTAGACCTAATATAGGACTGCCCACCTATGGCTACACCTTC. The chain joins TRBV20-1 to TRBJ1-2; D unresolved. Germline CDR1 is DFQATT and CDR2 is SNEGSKA (reference sequence). Trimming left V 2 bases short and J 4 bases short, with 20 bases between. CDR3 size: 16 residues.

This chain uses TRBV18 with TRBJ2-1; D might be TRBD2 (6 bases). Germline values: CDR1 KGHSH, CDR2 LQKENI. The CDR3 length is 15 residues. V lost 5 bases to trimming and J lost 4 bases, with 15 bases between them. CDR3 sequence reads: CASSGGLILYNEQFF. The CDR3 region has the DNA TGTGCCAGCTCAGGAGGACTAATTCTTTACAATGAGCAGTTCTTC.

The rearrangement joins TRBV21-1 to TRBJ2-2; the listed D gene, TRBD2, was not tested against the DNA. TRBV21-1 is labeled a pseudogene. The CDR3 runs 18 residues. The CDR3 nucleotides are TGTGCCAGCAGCACCCAAGATCCGGGACTCACTAACACCGGGGAGCTGTTTTTT. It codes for CASSTQDPGLTNTGELFF.